This is a list of T cell receptor beta chains from one sample in a study of shared T cell receptors in the human thymus. Libraries were prepared by immunoSEQ multiplex PCR; TCRdb keeps only in-frame clonotypes and omits some of them. There are 700,000 or so clones in the sample; approximately 85% occur only once, and roughly 0.01% lies in the top ten. These data also featured in a second study, about human thymus T cells.

The specimen was thymocytes. The receptors originated from a girl under three years old with a congenital heart defect. Each CDR3 is given with its conserved first and last residue. The D gene is left open where the match is weak.

V: TRBV27; J: TRBJ1-6; D: -; CDR3: CASSPRRVNNSPLHF
V: TRBV29-1; J: TRBJ1-1; D: -; CDR3: CSVRWYKRGAPTEAFF
V: TRBV28; J: TRBJ2-2; D: TRBD2; CDR3: CASSPTGGVWPRMIGELFF
V: TRBV15; J: TRBJ1-2; D: TRBD1; CDR3: CATSGRPTGGTSDGYTF
V: TRBV5-1; J: TRBJ2-5; D: -; CDR3: CASSSSAWGETQYF
V: TRBV29-1; J: TRBJ1-2; D: -; CDR3: CSAEDSYYGYTF
V: TRBV5-6; J: TRBJ2-7; D: TRBD1; CDR3: CASRSTGAATLPYEQYF
V: TRBV6-1; J: TRBJ2-5; D: TRBD2; CDR3: CASSDRRGGVETQYF
V: TRBV19; J: TRBJ2-3; D: -; CDR3: CASSGGPCTDTQYF
V: TRBV7-8; J: TRBJ1-2; D: -; CDR3: CASSLGQSYTF
V: TRBV6-1; J: TRBJ1-2; D: -; CDR3: CASSEGRSNYGYTF
V: TRBV9; J: TRBJ1-4; D: TRBD1; CDR3: CASSRGQGNEKLFF
V: TRBV28; J: TRBJ1-2; D: -; CDR3: CASSINQGPSGYTF
V: TRBV30; J: TRBJ2-7; D: TRBD1; CDR3: CAWRHLGDRDHEQYF
V: TRBV7-2; J: TRBJ2-5; D: -; CDR3: CASSSRDSPGETQYF
V: TRBV10-3; J: TRBJ2-5; D: TRBD1; CDR3: CAISDGQGSRETQYF
V: TRBV5-4; J: TRBJ1-1; D: -; CDR3: CASSLVGLPPGTEAFF
V: TRBV28; J: TRBJ2-4; D: -; CDR3: CASQPEGAKNIQYF
V: TRBV18; J: TRBJ2-7; D: -; CDR3: CASSPFGGETYEQYF
V: TRBV10-1; J: TRBJ2-2; D: TRBD1; CDR3: CASSRDRVLTGELFF
V: TRBV7-2; J: TRBJ1-6; D: -; CDR3: CASSSKQDNSPLHF
V: TRBV23-1; J: TRBJ1-6; D: -; CDR3: CASSQGGEFSYNSPLHF
V: TRBV12-5; J: TRBJ1-1; D: -; CDR3: CASGPTRASKKRMNTEAFF
V: TRBV10-3; J: TRBJ1-5; D: -; CDR3: CAISAGPTGPCGGDWQPQHF
V: TRBV29-1; J: TRBJ2-2; D: -; CDR3: CSGSKRRTPLGTGELFF
V: TRBV7-9; J: TRBJ2-3; D: TRBD1; CDR3: CASSLCSGQGSTDTQYF
V: TRBV29-1; J: TRBJ1-2; D: -; CDR3: CSDPLGGDYTF
V: TRBV19; J: TRBJ2-1; D: TRBD2; CDR3: CAPFHPEGTSGGRGHEQFF
V: TRBV11-2; J: TRBJ2-2; D: -; CDR3: CASSQQGDTGELFF
V: TRBV18; J: TRBJ2-1; D: -; CDR3: CASSPNPPGWSEQFF
V: TRBV18; J: TRBJ1-2; D: -; CDR3: CASSPEGAPSNYGYTF
V: TRBV27; J: TRBJ2-3; D: -; CDR3: CASSLIGSTDTQYF
V: TRBV14; J: TRBJ1-1; D: -; CDR3: CASSQDSMPGAFF
V: TRBV6-5; J: TRBJ2-3; D: -; CDR3: CASSSPTEAADTQYF
V: TRBV27; J: TRBJ1-4; D: -; CDR3: CASSLVGLTNEKLFF
V: TRBV7-9; J: TRBJ2-7; D: -; CDR3: CASSLYRTPSTYEQYF
V: TRBV2; J: TRBJ1-1; D: TRBD1; CDR3: CASSFRTGTGYGEAFF